This TCR beta chain was identified during a study of blood T cell repertoires in COVID-19. Looking at the study overall: Spain, Italy and the United States supplied samples that represented acute and convalescent COVID-19. T cells, B-cell-depleted T cells, or PBMCs supplied cDNA or gDNA.

V was cut by 5 bases and J by 7 bases, with 14 bases left in between. Germline V lookup: CDR1 LGHNA, CDR2 YSLEER. The CDR3 is made up of 14 amino acids. Source study methods: Quantification of nucleated cells was approximated via reference gene primer amplification. Profiling relied on immunoSEQ multiplex PCR, and the TCRdb table lists in-frame clones only, not all of them. D and trimming were read from the DNA, whereas the V and J calls and clone size are those reported in that table. The sample contains 100,000 to 130,000 clones, about 80% of which appear only once. This clonotype was sampled from a man in his 70s with acute or convalescent COVID-19. The V call is TRBV4-3, the J call TRBJ1-4; tentatively, D is TRBD1 (5 bases). Sequencing was carried out using peripheral blood. CDR3 loop: CASSGGGGSEKLFF. The CDR3 DNA is TGCGCCAGCAGCGGGGGGGGAGGCTCTGAAAAACTGTTTTTT.